This T cell receptor beta chain was captured by sequencing in a study of T cell responses to AZD1222 COVID-19 vaccine. Pooling covered second doses at about 4 or about 12 weeks. In the case of this clone: No antigen is known for it. A junction boundary mismatches the germline segment, possibly from a read error.

The CDR3 runs to 14 residues. Germline assignment: CDR1 LGHNA and CDR2 YSLEER. TCRdb keeps only in-frame clones here, not all; method: immunoSEQ multiplex PCR. The sample contains 180,000 or so clones, 85% to 95% of which appear only once. Whole-study findings and limits: White British people made up most donors, females outnumbered males, and clonal diversity was possibly underestimated. Only five to seven individuals given AZD1222 were seropositive at baseline. A reported finding is that nearly half of spike-specific TCRs target unmutated variant regions.

The rearrangement joins TRBV4-3 to TRBJ1-2; possible D gene TRBD1, 5 bases. The sample in question was peripheral blood, obtained 28 days after the second AZD1222 dose. This clonotype was obtained from an adult who received the AZD1222 COVID-19 vaccine. The CDR3 coding sequence is TGCGCCAGCAGCCAAGAGGGGATTAGGGCAGGGCCATACTTC. It encodes CASSQEGIRAGPYF.